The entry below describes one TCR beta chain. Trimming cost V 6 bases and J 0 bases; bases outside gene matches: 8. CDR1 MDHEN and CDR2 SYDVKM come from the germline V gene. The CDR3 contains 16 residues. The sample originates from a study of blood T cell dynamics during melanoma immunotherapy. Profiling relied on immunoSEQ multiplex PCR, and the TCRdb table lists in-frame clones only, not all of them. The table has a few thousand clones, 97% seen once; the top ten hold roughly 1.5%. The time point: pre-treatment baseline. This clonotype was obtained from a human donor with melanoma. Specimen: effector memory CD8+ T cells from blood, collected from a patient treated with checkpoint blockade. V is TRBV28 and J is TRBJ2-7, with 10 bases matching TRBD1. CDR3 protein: CASRPPGQGNSYEQYF. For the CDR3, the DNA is TGTGCCAGCAGGCCGCCGGGACAGGGGAACTCCTACGAGCAGTACTTC.